These 32 T cell receptor beta chains came from one sample sequenced in a study of chemoradiotherapy in HPV16-positive cancers. The repertoire was sequenced with immunoSEQ multiplex PCR; TCRdb's copy has only in-frame clones and lacks some. The sample lists 30,000 to 35,000 clones, about 88% occurring once. The source material was blood, sampled from a patient who underwent chemoradiotherapy. Receptor source: a human donor with HPV-associated anogenital cancer.

The chain has TRBV4-1 and TRBJ1-3; TRBD1 is a possible D gene (5 bases). This CDR3 spans 15 amino acids. V was trimmed by 0 bases and J by 4 bases, leaving 10 bases between them. CDR1 is MGHRA and CDR2 is YSYEKL in the germline V gene. The CDR3 loop reads CASSQESGGGNTIYF. The CDR3 bases are TGCGCCAGCAGCCAAGAAAGTGGGGGGGGAAACACCATATATTTT.

The chain is built from TRBV5-1 and TRBJ2-3, with 11 positions matching TRBD1. This CDR3 is 16 amino acids long. Germline lookup yields CDR1 SGHRS and CDR2 YFSETQ. Trimming removed 3 bases from V and 1 base from J; junction bases left unmatched: 4. The chain's CDR3 is CASSSPDRGRTDTQYF. The CDR3 region has the DNA TGCGCCAGCAGCTCCCCGGACAGGGGGCGCACAGATACGCAGTATTTT.

This chain joins TRBV7-2 and TRBJ1-1; TRBD1 might be the D (6 bases). The CDR3 spans 17 residues. The V gene lost 5 bases and the J gene lost 0 bases, with 19 bases spanning the gap. Germline CDR1 SGHTA, CDR2 FQGNSA. CDR3: CASSHPTGRGVNTEAFF. The CDR3 region has the DNA TGTGCCAGCAGCCACCCGACAGGTAGGGGTGTGAACACTGAAGCTTTCTTT.

This clone showed up just a few times. The J gene is TRBJ1-4, the V gene TRBV7-6, with TRBD1 matching 7 bases. This CDR3 contains 14 residues. Germline V gene sequence: CDR1 SGHVS, CDR2 FNYEAQ. Trimming at V came to 1 base and at J to 8 bases, leaving 4 bases not matched to a gene. CDR3 sequence reads: CASSLGQGGEKLFF. The CDR3 DNA reads TGTGCCAGCAGCTTAGGACAGGGTGGGGAAAAACTGTTTTTT. Full variable domain (outside the CDR3, taken from reference TRBV7-6 and TRBJ1-4): GAGVSQSPRYKVTKRGQDVALRCDPISGHVSLYWYRQALGQGPEFLTYFNYEAQQDKSGLPNDRFSAERPEGSISTLTIQRTEQRDSAMYRCASSLGQGGEKLFFGSGTQLSVL.

The chain carries TRBV7-6 and TRBJ2-7, with TRBD1 matching 8 bases. The CDR3 covers 14 residues. In germline, CDR1 is SGHVS, CDR2 FNYEAQ. The junction had 7 bases not matched to a gene; V was cut back by 5 bases and J by 4 bases. The CDR3 coding sequence is TGTGCCAGCAGCCAGCCGGGACAGGAGTACGAGCAGTACTTC. As protein: CASSQPGQEYEQYF. Filled out from reference TRBV7-6 and TRBJ2-7, the complete variable domain reads GAGVSQSPRYKVTKRGQDVALRCDPISGHVSLYWYRQALGQGPEFLTYFNYEAQQDKSGLPNDRFSAERPEGSISTLTIQRTEQRDSAMYRCASSQPGQEYEQYFGPGTRLTVT.

The rearrangement links TRBV7-9 to TRBJ2-1, with 9 bases identical to TRBD2. CDR1 and CDR2 (germline): SEHNR, FQNEAQ (reference sequence). The CDR3 has 15 amino acids. Trimming took 3 bases from V and 7 from J; bases not matched to a gene: 7. The CDR3 protein is CASSFLAGSLNEQFF. As DNA, the CDR3 is TGTGCCAGCAGCTTCCTAGCGGGGAGCCTAAATGAGCAGTTCTTC.

The V and J genes are TRBV2 and TRBJ1-6; 7 bases fit TRBD1. The V and J ends lost 6 bases and 9 bases, in that order; junction bases with no gene match: 8. There are 14 residues in the CDR3. CDR1 SNHLY and CDR2 FYNNEI come from the germline V gene. The CDR3 sequence: CASRGTAAVSPLHF. The CDR3 region has the DNA TGTGCCAGCAGGGGGACAGCGGCAGTTTCACCCCTCCACTTT.

In its sample, this clone was seen a few times. In DNA, the CDR3 is TGTGCCAGCAGCTTAGCGAGACAGGGATTGAACACTGAAGCTTTCTTT. Translated: CASSLARQGLNTEAFF. This chain joins TRBV7-2 and TRBJ1-1, with TRBD1 matching over 7 bases. V trimming: 0 bases; J trimming: 0 bases; junction bases outside the gene matches: 4. Germline loops: CDR1 SGHTA, CDR2 FQGNSA. CDR3 length: 16 residues.

CDR3 in amino acids: CASSLWEEKLFF. CDR3 in DNA: TGTGCCAGCAGCTTGTGGGAGGAAAAACTGTTTTTT. The rearrangement uses TRBV5-4 and TRBJ1-4; no reliable D call. V lost 1 base and J 8 bases, leaving 6 bases between the germline ends. CDR1 and CDR2 (germline): SGHNT, YYREEE (reference sequence). This CDR3 contains 12 residues.

The V call is TRBV5-4, the J call TRBJ2-7; no reliable D call. Trimming removed 2 bases at V and 2 bases at J, with 8 bases between. Germline V gene lookup returns CDR1 SGHNT and CDR2 YYREEE (reference sequence). This CDR3 region has 13 residues. The CDR3 reads CASSFPGTYEQYF. CDR3 in DNA: TGTGCCAGCAGCTTTCCGGGCACCTACGAGCAGTACTTC.

The chain recombines TRBV29-1 with TRBJ2-7; 7 positions agree with TRBD1. CDR1 and CDR2 (germline): SQVTM, ANQGSEA. The CDR3 contains 13 residues. The trim removed 3 bases at V and 5 bases at J, leaving 7 bases unmatched. The CDR3, as DNA: TGCAGCGTTGAGTGGGGGCAGGGGGACGAGCAGTACTTC. Amino acid sequence: CSVEWGQGDEQYF.

The rearrangement links TRBV13 to TRBJ1-4; weak D call: TRBD1 (6 bases). The germline V and J ends were trimmed by 6 bases and 4 bases, with 15 bases remaining between them. The CDR3 is 15 amino acids. Germline V lookup: CDR1 PRHDT, CDR2 FYEKMQ (reference sequence). The CDR3 sequence: CASSRRGLINEKLFF. In nucleotides, the CDR3 is TGTGCCAGCAGTCGCAGGGGACTCATTAATGAAAAACTGTTTTTT.

This clone was observed a single time. V gene TRBV7-9 combines with J gene TRBJ2-5, with D unclear. V shed 2 bases and J shed 1 base, with 8 bases lying between them. The CDR3 has 14 amino acids. Germline assignment: CDR1 SEHNR and CDR2 FQNEAQ (reference sequence). This chain's CDR3 is CASSLTAAQETQYF. In DNA, the CDR3 is TGTGCCAGCAGCTTAACGGCAGCCCAAGAGACCCAGTACTTC.

This chain joins TRBV5-1 and TRBJ2-5; the match to TRBD2 covers 9 bases. V lost 7 bases and J lost 0; bases outside the gene matches: 4. CDR1 SGHRS and CDR2 YFSETQ come from the germline V gene. This CDR3 contains 14 residues. The CDR3 DNA reads as TGCGCCAGCGCCGAGCGGGGGGACCAAGAGACCCAGTACTTC. Residues: CASAERGDQETQYF.

The V gene is TRBV18, the J gene TRBJ1-1; D not resolved. V was clipped by 3 bases and J by 7 bases, with 15 bases between them. Looked up from germline, CDR1 is KGHSH and CDR2 is LQKENI. The CDR3 contains 14 residues. The CDR3 protein is CASSPEGPVFEAFF. The CDR3 coding sequence is TGTGCCAGCTCACCCGAGGGTCCCGTGTTTGAAGCTTTCTTT.

The J gene is TRBJ1-3, the V gene TRBV29-1, with D hard to call. The CDR3 sequence is 13 residues long. CDR1 and CDR2 (germline): SQVTM, ANQGSEA. Trimming cost V 5 bases and J 0 bases, with 8 bases left between them. In nucleotides, the CDR3 is TGCAGCGTTTCGACAAGCTCTGGAAACACCATATATTTT. Encoded protein: CSVSTSSGNTIYF.

This chain joins TRBV9 and TRBJ1-2; D is perhaps TRBD1 (6 bases). Per the germline V gene, CDR1 is SGDLS and CDR2 is YYNGEE. CDR3 length: 13 residues. V was pared by 4 bases and J by 8 bases, with 15 bases between. The CDR3 bases are TGTGCCAGCAGCCGTACAGGGTGGGAGGGCTACACCTTC. It translates to CASSRTGWEGYTF.

This chain connects TRBV5-1 to TRBJ2-2, with D perhaps matching TRBD2 (6 bases). Germline CDR1 is SGHRS and CDR2 is YFSETQ. The CDR3 sequence is 14 residues long. V shed 6 bases and J shed 0 bases, with 9 bases lying between them. The CDR3 here is CASTGTSNTGELFF. The CDR3 DNA sequence: TGCGCCAGCACCGGGACTTCGAACACCGGGGAGCTGTTTTTT.

CDR3 sequence (DNA): TGCGCCAGCAGCGCCGGACAAGCAGTTAATGAAAAACTGTTTTTT. Protein product: CASSAGQAVNEKLFF. The rearrangement joins TRBV5-1 to TRBJ1-4; possibly TRBD1 for D (5 bases). V was pared by 4 bases and J by 4 bases, with 14 bases between. CDR1 and CDR2 from the germline V gene are SGHRS and YFSETQ. This CDR3 comprises 15 residues. Variable domain in full (rest from reference TRBV5-1 and TRBJ1-4): KAGVTQTPRYLIKTRGQQVTLSCSPISGHRSVSWYQQTPGQGLQFLFEYFSETQRNKGNFPGRFSGRQFSNSRSEMNVSTLELGDSALYLCASSAGQAVNEKLFFGSGTQLSVL.

The V and J genes are TRBV7-9 and TRBJ2-7; 8 nucleotides match TRBD1. CDR3 length equals 16 residues. The germline CDR1 and CDR2 sequences are SEHNR and FQNEAQ (reference sequence). Trimming took 5 bases from V and 3 from J; bases not matched to a gene: 12. This CDR3 is CASSLPGQGSLYEQYF. DNA for the CDR3: TGTGCCAGCAGCCTACCCGGACAGGGCAGTCTCTACGAGCAGTACTTC.

The chain couples TRBV5-6 to TRBJ1-1; D unclear. V was pared by 1 base and J by 0 bases, with 10 bases between. This CDR3 has 15 residues. Germline V CDR1 and CDR2: SGHDT, YYEEEE. CDR3 amino acids: CASSLIPVMNTEAFF. The CDR3 DNA follows: TGTGCCAGCAGCTTGATTCCAGTCATGAACACTGAAGCTTTCTTT.

The rearrangement uses TRBV7-7 and TRBJ2-3; a possible D gene is TRBD2 (6 bases). Trimming removed 0 bases at V and 6 bases at J, with 7 bases between. Germline-derived CDR1 and CDR2 are SSHAT and FNYEAQ (reference sequence). This CDR3 comprises 13 residues. In DNA form, the CDR3 reads TGTGCCAGCAGCTTAGCTGGGGGGGATACGCAGTATTTT. This sequence encodes CASSLAGGDTQYF. The whole variable domain, remainder taken from reference TRBV7-7 and TRBJ2-3, is GAGVSQSPRYKVTKRGQDVTLRCDPISSHATLYWYQQALGQGPEFLTYFNYEAQPDKSGLPSDRFSAERPEGSISTLTIQRTEQRDSAMYRCASSLAGGDTQYFGPGTRLTVL.

This clone was seen once. V usage is TRBV5-5 and J usage is TRBJ2-2, with TRBD1 as a possible D gene (6 bases). Trimming removed 2 bases from V and 3 bases from J, with 8 bases in between. The V gene's germline CDR1 is SGHKS and CDR2 YYEKEE (reference sequence). This CDR3 has 14 amino acids. CDR3: CASSLNRDTGELFF. CDR3 coding DNA: TGTGCCAGCAGCTTAAACAGGGACACCGGGGAGCTGTTTTTT.

This rearrangement joins TRBV19 to TRBJ1-2; the D is unclear. V lost 7 bases and J 7 bases, leaving 4 bases between the germline ends. This CDR3 is 9 amino acids long. Germline-derived CDR1 and CDR2 are LNHDA and SQIVND (reference sequence). CDR3: CASIGGYTF. CDR3 sequence (DNA): TGTGCCAGTATCGGTGGCTACACCTTC.

Here the CDR3 reads CASSRRDTEAFF. The CDR3 bases are TGTGCCAGCAGCCGCAGGGATACTGAAGCTTTCTTT. The gene calls are TRBV7-9 and TRBJ1-1; tentative D call: TRBD1 (5 bases). CDR1 and CDR2 from the germline V gene are SEHNR and FQNEAQ (reference sequence). Trimming removed 5 bases at V and 5 bases at J, with 9 bases between. The CDR3 loop spans 12 amino acids.

This chain connects TRBV5-8 to TRBJ2-5; perhaps TRBD1 as D (5 bases). The CDR3 totals 14 residues. The V and J ends lost 5 bases and 2 bases respectively, with 13 bases between them. Germline V gives CDR1 SGHTS, CDR2 YDEGEE. CDR3 sequence reads: CASSPRTRQETQYF. In DNA form, the CDR3 reads TGTGCCAGCAGTCCCCGGACAAGACAAGAGACCCAGTACTTC.

The chain carries TRBV2 and TRBJ2-2, with 8 bases fitting TRBD1. J gave up 5 bases and V 2 bases, and 4 bases lay outside the gene matches. CDR3 length equals 15 residues. Germline lookup yields CDR1 SNHLY and CDR2 FYNNEI. In nucleotides, the CDR3 is TGTGCCAGCAGTGAACTAAGACAGGGGACCGGGGAGCTGTTTTTT. Protein: CASSELRQGTGELFF.

V is TRBV18 and J is TRBJ2-7; D possibly corresponds to TRBD1 (5 bases). V lost 3 bases and J lost 2, with 14 bases in between. The germline V gene has CDR1 KGHSH and CDR2 LQKENI. The CDR3 covers 15 residues. Here the CDR3 reads CASSPPTGSTYEQYF. DNA of the CDR3: TGTGCCAGCTCACCGCCAACAGGTTCTACCTACGAGCAGTACTTC.

The chain employs TRBV18 and TRBJ1-1, with D hard to call. The CDR3 loop spans 13 amino acids. Trimming stripped 3 bases from V and 6 bases from J, with 11 bases between. Germline V gene data show CDR1 as KGHSH and CDR2 as LQKENI. The CDR3 nucleotides are TGTGCCAGCTCACCCGGGGAGGGCGCTGAAGCTTTCTTT. It specifies CASSPGEGAEAFF. Full variable domain (rest looked up from reference TRBV18 and TRBJ1-1): NAGVMQNPRHLVRRRGQEARLRCSPMKGHSHVYWYRQLPEEGLKFMVYLQKENIIDESGMPKERFSAEFPKEGPSILRIQQVVRGDSAAYFCASSPGEGAEAFFGQGTRLTVV.

V and J are TRBV29-1 and TRBJ2-3; the D call may be TRBD1 or TRBD2 (5 bases each). The CDR3 totals 16 residues. V was trimmed by 3 bases and J by 0 bases, leaving 16 bases between them. Looked up from germline, CDR1 is SQVTM and CDR2 is ANQGSEA. The CDR3, as DNA: TGCAGCGTTGATAGGGTTGGGACGCCTAGCACAGATACGCAGTATTTT. Its translation: CSVDRVGTPSTDTQYF.

The chain is built from TRBV6-1 and TRBJ2-7; TRBD2 agrees at 12 bases. Germline V gene data show CDR1 as MNHNS and CDR2 as SASEGT. The V gene end was trimmed by 4 bases and the J gene end by 7 bases; junction bases not matched to a gene: 8. This CDR3 has 15 amino acids. The CDR3 spells CASSALAGGIGEQYF. Written as DNA, the CDR3 is TGTGCCAGCAGTGCCCTAGCGGGGGGGATTGGGGAGCAGTACTTC.

The genes are TRBV9 and TRBJ2-1; D is unclear. V gave up 0 bases and J gave up 7 bases, with 8 bases separating them. CDR3 length: 13 residues. The V gene's germline CDR1 is SGDLS and CDR2 YYNGEE. The DNA for the CDR3 is TGTGCCAGCAGCGTAGCTTGGGAAAATGAGCAGTTCTTC. The encoded protein is CASSVAWENEQFF.